This T cell receptor beta chain was found in a study of radiation and T cells in renal cell carcinoma. The table came from immunoSEQ multiplex PCR; TCRdb's copy has only in-frame clones and leaves some out. The data contain approximately 75,000 clones, 82% of them seen just once; the ten biggest clones take up approximately 6.4%. Time point defined: blood 2 weeks post-SBRT. This sample's treatment: 15 Gy SBRT to primary tumor, nephrectomy 4 weeks later. Trimming removed 10 bases from V and 4 bases from J, with 8 bases in between. The CDR3 loop spans 11 amino acids. This material consisted of blood, taken from a patient whose treatment included radiotherapy and nephrectomy. The chain has TRBV23-1 and TRBJ2-1; D might be TRBD1 (5 bases). TRBV23-1 is flagged as an ORF with uncertain function. This receptor was obtained from a man between 60 and 75 years old with renal cell carcinoma. The CDR3: CANRIYNEQFF. Written as DNA, the CDR3 is TGCGCCAACAGGATTTACAATGAGCAGTTCTTC.